This TCR beta chain appears in the sequencing data of a study of human T cells and chemical hapten exposure (dated by TCRdb to about 2021). Context from the whole study: For sensitization, 2% DPC in acetone was applied to a 2 cm by 2 cm area of upper inner arm skin. Throughout the study period of 20 to 30 weeks, patients also received therapeutic DPC doses to the scalp every week. Patch testing on the upper back used Finn chambers containing 0.01% DPC, with scoring done after 6 days according to International Contact Dermatitis Research Group standards. Alopecia areata with under or over 50% scalp involvement, alopecia totalis and alopecia universalis were represented in the patient cohort, which was mostly female. The libraries were sequenced as a pool, and the TCR yield per sample differed mostly because of small variations in library volumes within the pool. In alopecia patients, the study followed how the peripheral blood TCR repertoire changed in vivo over primary and secondary sensitization to diphenylcyclopropenone (DPC), a hapten. Blood samples were taken from patients before sensitization (week 0) and at 2, 6 and about 24 weeks after DPC sensitization. Under 30 alopecia patients gave blood for TCR sequencing at one to four time points (pre-sensitization, 2, 6 and 24 weeks).

Library preparation employed RACE. The sequencer listed for this sample is NextSeq 500. During library preparation, unique molecular identifiers were attached to individual cDNA molecules so that TCRs could be counted quantitatively and reproducibly. Each blood RNA sample was used to sequence both TCR alpha and TCR beta chains. Per the source publication's procedure: The median number of TCRs per sample was some 100,000, ranging from about 23,224 to 690,600. V, J and CDR3 annotation of the TCR reads was carried out using the Decombinator software suite. Every sample was subsampled to the same number of TCRs (28,000) for the PS versus PT1 abundance plots. TCRs were defined as expanded if absent before sensitization and observed at least eight times at the 2-week time point. Using fastp at Q25 and MiXCR, TCRdb reprocessed the public reads and kept productive beta chains. Every CDR3 protein is listed once, alongside the most common genes and DNA of its rows. The V and J calls were not made by the authors but by TCRdb's processing. This sample comprises around 120,000 distinct CDR3 sequences, over 10% of them detected only once. The ten largest make up just over 1.4% of the sample.

V and J are truncated by 5 bases and 2 bases respectively, leaving an intervening sequence of 13 bases. As encoded in the germline V gene, CDR1 is SGHRS while CDR2 is YFSETQ. From cysteine to phenylalanine, the CDR3 is 15 amino acids long. Just CDR3 DNA is preserved here, 45 bases in frame from base 1. Many counts were recorded for this clonotype. Its antigen target is currently unknown. No much larger clonotype is one base removed from it; base qualities were not supplied. Interpreted using the paper, the time point label stands for: patch test 1, 2 weeks after DPC sensitization. In the paper's terms, the treatment or condition label means: therapeutic diphenylcyclopropenone sensitization with weekly scalp DPC. Blood at each patch-test visit was drawn before the patch test was applied. To be eligible, patients had to be aged 18 to 70, diagnosed with alopecia and judged suitable for DPC therapy, while pregnant patients were excluded. Unfractionated whole blood was collected in Tempus Blood RNA tubes, and total RNA was extracted from that blood.

General findings and caveats noted by the study authors: Significantly more large CDR3 similarity clusters were formed by expanded TCRs than by pre-sensitization or healthy control sets, consistent with antigen-driven responses. A positive correlation was found between the number of PT1 expanded TCRs and patch test score, with significance reached at thresholds 8, 16 and 32 but not 4. Alopecia, a presumed autoimmune disease, was present in all patients, so the immune response of the patients might differ from that of healthy individuals. Repeated subsampling changed both the strength of the expansion versus patch-test correlation and the threshold at which the correlation became significant. No change with DPC sensitization was found in the number of TCRs above 1 in 1000 frequency, and no evidence of global repertoire structure alterations was found.

The source of this sequence is a woman in her forties or fifties with alopecia areata. Some clones in this sample may be carry-over from other donors' samples. This receptor chain uses TRBV5-1 and TRBJ2-2; a weak D assignment points to TRBD2 (5 bases agree). The sample consisted of whole blood, taken in connection with sensitization to the hapten diphenylcyclopropenone (DPC). The nucleotides read TGCGCCAGCAGAACGGCGGGCCCTAACACCGGGGAGCTGTTTTTT. Translated, it reads CASRTAGPNTGELFF.